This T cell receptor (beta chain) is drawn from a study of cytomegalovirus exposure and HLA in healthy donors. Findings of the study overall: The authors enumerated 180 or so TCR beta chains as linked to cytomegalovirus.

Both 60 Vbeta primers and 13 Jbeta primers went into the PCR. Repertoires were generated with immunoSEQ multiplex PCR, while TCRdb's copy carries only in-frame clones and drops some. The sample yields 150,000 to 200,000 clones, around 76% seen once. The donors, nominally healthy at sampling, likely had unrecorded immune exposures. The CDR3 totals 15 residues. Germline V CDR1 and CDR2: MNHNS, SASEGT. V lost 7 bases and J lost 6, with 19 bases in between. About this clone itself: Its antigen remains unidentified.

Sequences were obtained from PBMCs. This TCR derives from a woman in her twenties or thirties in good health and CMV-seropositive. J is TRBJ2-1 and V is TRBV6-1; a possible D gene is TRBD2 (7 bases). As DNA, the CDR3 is TGTGCCAGCACTCCTAGAGGGGGGGCGGGCAATGAGCAGTTCTTC. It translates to CASTPRGGAGNEQFF.